This T cell receptor beta chain originates from a study of T cells in Graves' hyperthyroidism and ophthalmopathy. Findings and limits, study-wide: Most expanded thyroid clonotypes above 0.001 recurred in blood.

This clonotype was observed a few times. As yet, its antigen is unknown. Amplified TCR beta CDR3 regions derived from RNA transcripts. When the TCR CDR3 underwent first-round RT-PCR, the HTBI primer set was used. TCRdb passed the multiplex PCR reads through MiXCR, listing each CDR3 protein once. Among 300,000 or so distinct CDR3 sequences listed, about 18% were seen once. Input material: blood. The receptor was derived from a woman in her fifties or sixties with Graves' hyperthyroidism.

The CDR3 DNA is TGCAGCGTTGATAAGGGGGGGAACACTGAAGCTTTCTTT. This translates into CSVDKGGNTEAFF. This sequence joins TRBV29-1 and TRBJ1-1; D is possibly TRBD1 (6 bases). The germline V gene has CDR1 SQVTM and CDR2 ANQGSEA. V lost 3 bases to trimming and J lost 1 base, with 9 bases between them. This CDR3 spans 13 amino acids.